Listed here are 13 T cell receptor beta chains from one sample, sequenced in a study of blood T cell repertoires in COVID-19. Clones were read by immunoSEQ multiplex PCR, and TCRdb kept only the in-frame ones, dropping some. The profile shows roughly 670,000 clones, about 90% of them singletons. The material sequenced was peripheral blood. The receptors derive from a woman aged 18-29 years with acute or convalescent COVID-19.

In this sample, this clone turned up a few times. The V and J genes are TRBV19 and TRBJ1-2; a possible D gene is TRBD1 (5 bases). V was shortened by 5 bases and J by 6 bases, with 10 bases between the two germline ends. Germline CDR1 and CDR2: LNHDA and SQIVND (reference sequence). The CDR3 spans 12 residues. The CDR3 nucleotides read TGTGCCAGTAGTCCCCGGGGGAATGGCTACACCTTC. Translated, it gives CASSPRGNGYTF.

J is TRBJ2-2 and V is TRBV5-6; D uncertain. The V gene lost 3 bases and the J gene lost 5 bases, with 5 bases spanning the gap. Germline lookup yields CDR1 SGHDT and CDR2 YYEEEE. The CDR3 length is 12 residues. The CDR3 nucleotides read TGTGCCAGCAGCTCCCATACCGGGGAGCTGTTTTTT. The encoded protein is CASSSHTGELFF.

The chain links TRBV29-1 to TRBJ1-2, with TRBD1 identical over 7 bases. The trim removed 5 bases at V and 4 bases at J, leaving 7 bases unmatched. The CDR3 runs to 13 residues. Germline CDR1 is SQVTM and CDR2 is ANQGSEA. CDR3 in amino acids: CSVPRQGLYGYTF. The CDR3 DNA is TGCAGCGTTCCTCGACAGGGACTCTATGGCTACACCTTC.

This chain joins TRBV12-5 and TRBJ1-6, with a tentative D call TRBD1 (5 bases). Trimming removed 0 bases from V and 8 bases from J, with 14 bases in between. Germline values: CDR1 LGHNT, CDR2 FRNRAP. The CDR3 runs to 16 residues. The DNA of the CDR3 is TGTGCTAGTGGTTTGGTACGCGGGGCAGAACATTCACCCCTCCACTTT. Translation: CASGLVRGAEHSPLHF.

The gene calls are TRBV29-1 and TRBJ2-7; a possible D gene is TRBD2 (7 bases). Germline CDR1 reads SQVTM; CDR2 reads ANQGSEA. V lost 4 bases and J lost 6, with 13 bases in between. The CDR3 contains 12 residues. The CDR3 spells CSVVRGAGEQYF. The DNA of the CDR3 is TGCAGCGTTGTACGGGGGGCGGGCGAGCAGTACTTC.

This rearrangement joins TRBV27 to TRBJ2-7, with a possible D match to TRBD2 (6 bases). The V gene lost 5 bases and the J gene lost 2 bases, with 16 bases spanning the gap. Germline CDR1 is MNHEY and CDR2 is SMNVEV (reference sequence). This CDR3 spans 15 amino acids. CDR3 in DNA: TGTGCCAGCAGTCCGTCCGGGACTTCGCCCTACGAGCAGTACTTC. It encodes CASSPSGTSPYEQYF.

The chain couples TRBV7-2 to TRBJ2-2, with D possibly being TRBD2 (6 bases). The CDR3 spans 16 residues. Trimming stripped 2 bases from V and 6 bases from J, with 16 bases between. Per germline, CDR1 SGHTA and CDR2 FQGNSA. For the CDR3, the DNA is TGTGCCAGCAGCTTATGGGCTAGCGTCTCCGCCGGGGAGCTGTTTTTT. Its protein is CASSLWASVSAGELFF.

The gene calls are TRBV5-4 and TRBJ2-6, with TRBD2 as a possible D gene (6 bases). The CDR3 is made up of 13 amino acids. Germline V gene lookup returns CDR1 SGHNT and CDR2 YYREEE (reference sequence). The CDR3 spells CAGGFSGANVLTF. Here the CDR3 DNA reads TGTGCTGGAGGGTTCTCTGGGGCCAACGTCCTGACTTTC.

CDR3 sequence: CATSGQGQAFF. The CDR3 coding sequence is TGTGCCACCAGTGGGCAGGGGCAAGCTTTCTTT. This chain uses TRBV24-1 with TRBJ1-1; D perhaps matches TRBD1 (6 bases). The V gene's germline CDR1 is KGHDR and CDR2 SFDVKD. Trimming took 5 bases from V and 9 from J, leaving 9 bases between them. The CDR3 consists of 11 residues.

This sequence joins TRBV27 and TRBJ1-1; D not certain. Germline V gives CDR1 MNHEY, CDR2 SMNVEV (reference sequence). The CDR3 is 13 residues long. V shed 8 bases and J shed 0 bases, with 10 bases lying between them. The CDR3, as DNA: TGTGCCAGCCGAGCCCTCATGAACACTGAAGCTTTCTTT. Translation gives CASRALMNTEAFF.

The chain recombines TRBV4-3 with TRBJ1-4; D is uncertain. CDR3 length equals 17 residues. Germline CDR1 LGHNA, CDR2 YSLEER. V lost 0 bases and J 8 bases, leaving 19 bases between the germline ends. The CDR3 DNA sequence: TGCGCCAGCAGCCAAGATCGGTGGGTTTCAACGGGGGAAAAACTGTTTTTT. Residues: CASSQDRWVSTGEKLFF.

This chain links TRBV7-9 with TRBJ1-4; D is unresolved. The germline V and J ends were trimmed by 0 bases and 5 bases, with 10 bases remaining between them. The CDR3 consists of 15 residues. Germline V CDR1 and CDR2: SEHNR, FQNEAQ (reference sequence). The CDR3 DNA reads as TGTGCCAGCAGCTTAGCTCCCACTTCAAATGAAAAACTGTTTTTT. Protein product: CASSLAPTSNEKLFF. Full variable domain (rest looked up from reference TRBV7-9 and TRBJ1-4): DTGVSQNPRHKITKRGQNVTFRCDPISEHNRLYWYRQTLGQGPEFLTYFQNEAQLEKSRLLSDRFSAERPKGSFSTLEIQRTEQGDSAMYLCASSLAPTSNEKLFFGSGTQLSVL.

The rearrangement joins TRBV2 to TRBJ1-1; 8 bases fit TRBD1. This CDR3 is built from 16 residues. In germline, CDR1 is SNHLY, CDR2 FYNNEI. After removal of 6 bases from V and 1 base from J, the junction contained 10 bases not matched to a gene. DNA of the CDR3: TGTGCCAGCAGAGATCGACAGGGGTCCGGGAACACTGAAGCTTTCTTT. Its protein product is CASRDRQGSGNTEAFF.